This TCR beta chain derives from a study of response to subunit inactivated influenza vaccine. TCRdb redid the calling of the RT-PCR reads with MiXCR, one entry per CDR3 protein. The sample has roughly 620,000 distinct CDR3 sequences; approximately 10% are singletons. The V and J ends lost 8 bases and 0 bases respectively, with 7 bases between them. Germline lookup yields CDR1 SGHTA and CDR2 FQGNSA. The CDR3 length is 12 residues. This sample also appeared in a second study, on T cells expressing NK-cell markers. That paper notes: 5'RACE template switching with UMIs generated TCR beta cDNA. Sorted CD3+CD56-NKG2C+, CD3+CD56+NKG2C+ and CD3+CD56+NKG2C- T cells supplied the TCR beta repertoires. HCMV serostatus: most of the eight sequenced donors positive, one negative. Several of the experiments relied on an anti-gamma-delta TCR antibody so that only alpha-beta TCR T cells were sorted. Researchers report these clonotypes also headed the CD3+CD56-NKG2C+ fraction in a few donors.

Specimen: PBMCs from blood, collected on the day of vaccination. The receptor was derived from a man in his fifties or sixties who received an inactivated influenza vaccine. J is TRBJ1-1 and V is TRBV7-2, with D hard to call. The CDR3 loop is CASRKLNTEAFF. As DNA, the CDR3 is TGTGCCAGCCGGAAGCTGAACACTGAAGCTTTCTTT.